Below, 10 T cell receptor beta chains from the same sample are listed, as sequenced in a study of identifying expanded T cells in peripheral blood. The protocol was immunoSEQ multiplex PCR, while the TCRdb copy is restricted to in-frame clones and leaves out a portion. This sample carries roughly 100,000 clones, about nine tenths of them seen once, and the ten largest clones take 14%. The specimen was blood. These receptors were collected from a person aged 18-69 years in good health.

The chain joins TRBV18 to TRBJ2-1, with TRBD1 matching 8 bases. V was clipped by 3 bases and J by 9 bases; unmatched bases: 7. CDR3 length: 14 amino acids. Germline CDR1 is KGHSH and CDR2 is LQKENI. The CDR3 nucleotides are TGTGCCAGCTCACCGACTTCAGGGGGCCGTGAGCAGTTCTTC. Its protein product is CASSPTSGGREQFF.

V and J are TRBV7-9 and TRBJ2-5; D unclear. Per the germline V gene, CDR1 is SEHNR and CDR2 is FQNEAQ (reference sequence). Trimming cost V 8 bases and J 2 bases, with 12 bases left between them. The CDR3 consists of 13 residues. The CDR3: CASLKVNQETQYF. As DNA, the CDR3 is TGTGCCAGCTTGAAAGTAAATCAAGAGACCCAGTACTTC.

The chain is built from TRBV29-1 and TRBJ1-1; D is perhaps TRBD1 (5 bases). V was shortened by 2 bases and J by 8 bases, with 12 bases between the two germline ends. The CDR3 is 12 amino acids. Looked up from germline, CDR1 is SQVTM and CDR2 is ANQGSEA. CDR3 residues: CSVELGGAEAFF. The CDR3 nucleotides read TGCAGCGTTGAATTGGGAGGGGCCGAAGCTTTCTTT.

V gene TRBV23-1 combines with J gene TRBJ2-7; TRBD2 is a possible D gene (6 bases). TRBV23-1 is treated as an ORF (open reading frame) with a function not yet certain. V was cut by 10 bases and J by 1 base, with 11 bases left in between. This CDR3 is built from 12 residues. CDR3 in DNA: TGCGCCACCGAGCGGGTTTCCTACGAGCAGTACTTC. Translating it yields CATERVSYEQYF.

The CDR3 nucleotides are TGCAGCGTTGAAGATCTTCGGGGGTCGGGGCAGTACTTC. This gives the protein CSVEDLRGSGQYF. This chain joins TRBV29-1 and TRBJ2-7, with D possibly TRBD2 on 6 matching bases. The CDR3 contains 13 residues. CDR1 is SQVTM and CDR2 is ANQGSEA in the germline V gene. The V end was cut by 0 bases, the J end by 9 bases, with 15 bases between.

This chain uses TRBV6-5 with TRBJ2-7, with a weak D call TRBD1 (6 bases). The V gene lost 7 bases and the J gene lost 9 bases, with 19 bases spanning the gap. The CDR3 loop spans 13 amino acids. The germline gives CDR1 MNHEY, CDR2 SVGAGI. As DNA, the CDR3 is TGTGCCAGCAATGGTAGGGGGTCCATTGGGCAGTACTTC. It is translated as CASNGRGSIGQYF.

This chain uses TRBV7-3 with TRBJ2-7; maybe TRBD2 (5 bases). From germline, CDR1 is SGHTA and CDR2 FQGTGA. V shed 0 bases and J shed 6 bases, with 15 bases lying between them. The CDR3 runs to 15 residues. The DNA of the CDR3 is TGTGCCAGCAGCTTAACCCCCGAGGGAGTGTTCGAGCAGTACTTC. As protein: CASSLTPEGVFEQYF.

CDR3 DNA sequence: TGTGCCAGTAGCCCGGTTGCGGCAGAATCCTACAATGAGCAGTTCTTC. Its translation: CASSPVAAESYNEQFF. The chain recombines TRBV19 with TRBJ2-1; D gene unclear. Germline CDR1 is LNHDA and CDR2 is SQIVND (reference sequence). Trimming took off 6 bases at V and 1 base at J, with 16 bases between the two ends. CDR3 size: 16 residues.

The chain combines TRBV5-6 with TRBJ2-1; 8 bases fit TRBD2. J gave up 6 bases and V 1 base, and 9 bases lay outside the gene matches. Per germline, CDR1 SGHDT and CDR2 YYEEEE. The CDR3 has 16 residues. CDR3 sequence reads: CASSLTPGRGGNEQFF. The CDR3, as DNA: TGTGCCAGCAGCTTGACCCCCGGGAGGGGGGGCAATGAGCAGTTCTTC.

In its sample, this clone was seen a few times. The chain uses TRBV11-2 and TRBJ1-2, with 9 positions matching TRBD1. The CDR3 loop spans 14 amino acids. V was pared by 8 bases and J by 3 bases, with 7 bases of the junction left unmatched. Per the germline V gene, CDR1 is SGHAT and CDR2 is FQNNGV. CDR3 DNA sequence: TGTGCCAGCTCTCCGACAGGGGGGGACTATGGCTACACCTTC. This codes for CASSPTGGDYGYTF.